Shown below are 17 T cell receptor beta chains from a single sample sequenced in a study of cytomegalovirus exposure and HLA in healthy donors. The primer mix had 60 Vbeta and 13 Jbeta primers. The method was immunoSEQ multiplex PCR; TCRdb's version includes in-frame clones alone and lacks a portion of them. The sample has 160,000 or so clones; roughly 85% are singletons. The specimen was PBMCs. The receptors derive from a middle-aged man in good health and CMV-seronegative.

V is TRBV5-1 and J is TRBJ1-2; possibly TRBD1 for D (5 bases). In germline, CDR1 is SGHRS, CDR2 YFSETQ. The length of the CDR3 is 15 residues. Trimming removed 1 base from V and 10 bases from J, with 20 bases in between. As DNA, the CDR3 is TGCGCCAGCAGCTTGCTGGGGGGAGGCTTACACTTCTACACCTTC. Translated: CASSLLGGGLHFYTF.

The J gene is TRBJ2-1, the V gene TRBV5-1, with 10 bases matching TRBD2. This CDR3 contains 14 residues. The germline V gene encodes CDR1 SGHRS and CDR2 YFSETQ. The V gene end was trimmed by 4 bases and the J gene end by 9 bases; junction bases not matched to a gene: 7. The CDR3 DNA reads TGCGCCAGCAGCGTCGGGACTAGCGAGGGTGAGCAGTTCTTC. Its translation is CASSVGTSEGEQFF.

The V and J genes are TRBV29-1 and TRBJ2-3, with a possible D match to TRBD2 (5 bases). V was shortened by 4 bases and J by 0 bases, with 8 bases between the two germline ends. Germline V gives CDR1 SQVTM, CDR2 ANQGSEA. This CDR3 contains 13 residues. The CDR3 reads CSVARDSTDTQYF. In DNA form, the CDR3 reads TGCAGCGTTGCTCGGGATAGCACAGATACGCAGTATTTT.

The chain has TRBV19 and TRBJ1-5; 8 bases line up with TRBD1. Germline V gene data show CDR1 as LNHDA and CDR2 as SQIVND (reference sequence). The CDR3 has 18 amino acids. With V trimmed by 0 bases and J by 6 bases, 13 bases remained unmatched. The CDR3 loop is CASSIDRQGRGLGQPQHF. DNA for the CDR3: TGTGCCAGTAGTATAGATCGGCAAGGCAGGGGGCTTGGTCAGCCCCAGCATTTT.

V usage is TRBV9 and J usage is TRBJ2-7; TRBD1 matches at 7 bases. Losses at the gene ends were 4 bases for V and 3 bases for J; bases not matched to a gene: 7. Germline CDR1 reads SGDLS; CDR2 reads YYNGEE. This CDR3 is 14 amino acids long. The CDR3 DNA sequence: TGTGCCAGCAGCCTTAGGACAGGCTTCTACGAGCAGTACTTC. This translates into CASSLRTGFYEQYF.

This clone was seen a handful of times. The chain's CDR3 is CASSPRQGSGDTQYF. CDR3 nucleotides: TGTGCCAGCAGTCCGAGACAGGGGTCAGGTGATACGCAGTATTTT. V and J are TRBV6-6 and TRBJ2-3, with 8 bases fitting TRBD1. Per the germline V gene, CDR1 is MNHNY and CDR2 is SVGAGI (reference sequence). The J segment lost 6 bases and the V segment lost 5 bases, leaving 10 bases of the junction unmatched. The CDR3 has 15 amino acids.

The chain carries TRBV7-9 and TRBJ2-7; 10 bases match TRBD2. Germline trimming cut 10 bases from V and 2 bases from J; bases unmatched to any gene: 8. Germline values: CDR1 SEHNR, CDR2 FQNEAQ (reference sequence). The CDR3 spans 14 residues. CDR3 in DNA: TGTGCCACAGTAGCGGGAGGCCTAACCTACGAGCAGTACTTC. Its protein product is CATVAGGLTYEQYF.

V is TRBV6-1 and J is TRBJ2-3; TRBD1 is a possible D gene (5 bases). CDR3 length: 13 residues. V was trimmed by 4 bases and J by 10 bases, leaving 15 bases between them. From germline, CDR1 is MNHNS and CDR2 SASEGT. The CDR3 DNA reads as TGTGCCAGCAGTGCGGCAGGGTCGATTCCGCAGTATTTT. It is translated as CASSAAGSIPQYF.

About this clone: Mismatch with germline at one junction end may stem from a read error. The chain combines TRBV7-9 with TRBJ2-2; TRBD1 is a possible D gene (6 bases). Germline CDR1 and CDR2: SEHNR and FQNEAQ (reference sequence). The CDR3 length is 14 residues. The CDR3 here is CSSSPLGATGELFF. The CDR3 bases are TGTTCCAGCAGCCCCCTGGGGGCAACCGGGGAGCTGTTTTTT.

The chain recombines TRBV5-1 with TRBJ2-6; TRBD1 matches at 9 bases. The CDR3 contains 22 residues. After removal of 0 bases from V and 0 bases from J, the junction contained 16 bases not matched to a gene. Germline CDR1 and CDR2: SGHRS and YFSETQ. CDR3 sequence: CASSLEGLNPGQGYSGANVLTF. The CDR3 nucleotides read TGCGCCAGCAGCTTGGAAGGTCTAAACCCGGGACAGGGCTACTCTGGGGCCAACGTCCTGACTTTC.

In this sample, this clone turned up a few times. V is TRBV2 and J is TRBJ2-1, with TRBD2 matching 9 bases. The CDR3 consists of 14 residues. V lost 7 bases and J lost 7; bases outside the gene matches: 8. Germline V gives CDR1 SNHLY, CDR2 FYNNEI. The CDR3 DNA follows: TGTGCCAGCAAAAGCGGGAGGCCGGGGAATGAGCAGTTCTTC. This sequence encodes CASKSGRPGNEQFF.

The genes are TRBV29-1 and TRBJ2-1, with 7 nucleotides matching TRBD2. V shed 5 bases, J shed 7 bases, and the junction held 14 bases outside the gene matches. CDR1 and CDR2 (germline): SQVTM, ANQGSEA. CDR3 length: 15 residues. The CDR3 protein is CSVRGMTGGLNEQFF. The CDR3 nucleotides are TGCAGCGTTCGAGGGATGACGGGAGGATTGAATGAGCAGTTCTTC.

The V call is TRBV7-2, the J call TRBJ1-4; D may be TRBD1 (5 bases). The CDR3 is 15 amino acids. V lost 1 base to trimming and J lost 8 bases, with 14 bases between them. CDR1 and CDR2 (germline): SGHTA, FQGNSA. CDR3 nucleotide sequence: TGTGCCAGCAGCTTAGTCAATCGGGCAGGGGAAAAACTGTTTTTT. Protein: CASSLVNRAGEKLFF.

This chain joins TRBV5-4 and TRBJ2-1; 11 positions agree with TRBD2. In germline, CDR1 is SGHNT, CDR2 YYREEE (reference sequence). V trimming: 2 bases; J trimming: 8 bases; junction bases outside the gene matches: 6. The CDR3 sequence is 15 residues long. The CDR3 DNA sequence: TGTGCCAGCAGCTTCCTAGCGGGAGGTATGGATGAGCAGTTCTTC. It yields the protein CASSFLAGGMDEQFF.

V gene TRBV4-1 combines with J gene TRBJ1-5; D might be TRBD1 (5 bases). Looked up from germline, CDR1 is MGHRA and CDR2 is YSYEKL. Trimming took off 3 bases at V and 6 bases at J, with 15 bases between the two ends. The CDR3 has 15 amino acids. DNA of the CDR3: TGCGCCAGCAGCCAGGACCCAGGGTCTACTCAGCCCCAGCATTTT. Its translation: CASSQDPGSTQPQHF.

The rearrangement joins TRBV2 to TRBJ1-2; D is unclear. This CDR3 region has 15 residues. V was shortened by 2 bases and J by 4 bases, with 14 bases between the two germline ends. CDR1 and CDR2 (germline): SNHLY, FYNNEI. CDR3 sequence (DNA): TGTGCCAGCAGTGAAAATCCATCCCTCGGCTATGGCTACACCTTC. Amino acids: CASSENPSLGYGYTF. The full variable domain, with the rest looked up from reference TRBV2 and TRBJ1-2, is EPEVTQTPSHQVTQMGQEVILRCVPISNHLYFYWYRQILGQKVEFLVSFYNNEISEKSEIFDDQFSVERPDGSNFTLKIRSTKLEDSAMYFCASSENPSLGYGYTFGSGTRLTVV.

This clone was seen only a few times. The genes are TRBV5-1 and TRBJ1-2; 9 bases match TRBD1. With 4 bases clipped from V and 3 bases from J, the junction kept 4 bases outside the gene matches. The CDR3 covers 14 residues. CDR1 and CDR2 (germline): SGHRS, YFSETQ. Here the CDR3 reads CASSRTGGDYGYTF. The DNA of the CDR3 is TGCGCCAGCAGCCGTACAGGGGGCGACTATGGCTACACCTTC. Drawing the rest from reference TRBV5-1 and TRBJ1-2, the complete variable domain is KAGVTQTPRYLIKTRGQQVTLSCSPISGHRSVSWYQQTPGQGLQFLFEYFSETQRNKGNFPGRFSGRQFSNSRSEMNVSTLELGDSALYLCASSRTGGDYGYTFGSGTRLTVV.